These T cell receptor beta chains were read from a single sample in a study of blood T cell repertoires in COVID-19. Sequencing used immunoSEQ multiplex PCR; TCRdb keeps in-frame clones, though not all of them. In the table there are roughly 90,000 clones, over 80% of which are singletons. Material for sequencing was peripheral blood. The source is a woman of 80 years or more with active or convalescent COVID-19. Both conserved end residues are part of each CDR3. D genes are given only for firm matches. Rows may omit the clone size; those that give it use once, few, many or a size class.

v_gene,abundance,d_gene,len,j_gene,CDR3aa,CDR3nt
TRBV6-5,.,TRBD1,14,TRBJ2-3,CASSYRGPTDTQYF,TGTGCCAGCAGTTACAGGGGGCCGACAGATACGCAGTATTTT
TRBV7-2,.,TRBD1,16,TRBJ2-7,CASSGGIPGQGYEQYF,TGTGCCAGCAGCGGGGGAATCCCGGGACAGGGGTACGAGCAGTACTTC
TRBV28,.,TRBD2,13,TRBJ2-4,CASSRTGGNIQYF,TGTGCCAGCAGTAGGACGGGGGGAAACATTCAGTACTTC
TRBV4-3,.,.,14,TRBJ2-5,CASSQGQGGETQYF,TGCGCCAGCAGCCAGGGGCAGGGGGGAGAGACCCAGTACTTC
TRBV9,once,.,18,TRBJ2-1,CASSVALSVGGSRNEQFF,TGTGCCAGCAGCGTAGCTCTTAGTGTGGGAGGCTCGAGGAATGAGCAGTTCTTC
TRBV7-2,.,TRBD1,15,TRBJ2-7,CASSTWTGVVYEQYF,TGTGCCAGCAGCACCTGGACAGGGGTGGTCTACGAGCAGTACTTC
TRBV12-3/TRBV12-4,.,.,13,TRBJ2-7,CASSLGVRGEQYF,TGTGCCAGCAGTTTAGGGGTTCGGGGCGAGCAGTACTTC
TRBV19,once,TRBD1,15,TRBJ1-2,CASSKEGQGAHGYTF,TGTGCCAGTAGTAAAGAGGGACAGGGCGCCCACGGCTACACCTTC
TRBV5-4,.,TRBD1,16,TRBJ2-7,CASSRSPGQVFYEQYF,TGTGCCAGCAGCCGATCACCGGGACAGGTCTTCTACGAGCAGTACTTC
TRBV6-5,.,.,15,TRBJ1-1,CASSPAGTKNTEAFF,TGTGCCAGCAGTCCTGCCGGGACAAAGAACACTGAAGCTTTCTTT
TRBV7-2,once,TRBD2,15,TRBJ2-7,CASSLLAGGTYEQYF,TGTGCCAGCAGCTTATTAGCGGGGGGTACCTACGAGCAGTACTTC
TRBV15,.,.,15,TRBJ2-7,CATSRDRSGAYEQYF,TGTGCCACCAGCAGAGACCGATCGGGAGCCTACGAGCAGTACTTC
TRBV5-1,.,.,14,TRBJ2-1,CASSLRVSDNEQFF,TGCGCCAGCAGCTTGAGAGTATCCGACAATGAGCAGTTCTTC
TRBV4-2,once,TRBD2,16,TRBJ2-7,CASSPSGRAGTYEQYF,TGTGCCAGCAGCCCTAGCGGGAGGGCCGGGACCTACGAGCAGTACTTC
TRBV11-3,.,TRBD2,15,TRBJ2-1,CASSLGGGTYNEQFF,TGTGCCAGCAGCTTAGGCGGGGGAACCTACAATGAGCAGTTCTTC
TRBV7-2,.,TRBD1,15,TRBJ1-6,CASSFPPGQGAPLHF,TGTGCCAGCAGCTTCCCCCCGGGACAGGGGGCCCCCCTCCACTTT
TRBV19,few,TRBD2,15,TRBJ2-1,CASSMGTSGLDEQFF,TGTGCCAGTAGTATGGGGACTAGCGGGTTGGATGAGCAGTTCTTC
TRBV12-5,few,.,13,TRBJ1-1,CASGLSPSPEAFF,TGTGCTAGTGGTTTGTCGCCAAGCCCTGAAGCTTTCTTT
TRBV7-2,.,TRBD2,17,TRBJ2-3,CASSLASLAGGADTQYF,TGTGCCAGCAGCTTAGCGTCCCTAGCGGGAGGGGCAGATACGCAGTATTTT
TRBV28,.,.,15,TRBJ2-5,CASRADSTRRETQYF,TGTGCCAGCAGAGCAGACAGCACCCGGCGAGAGACCCAGTACTTC
TRBV4-2,.,TRBD2,18,TRBJ2-1,CASSQDSVLAGDYNEQFF,TGTGCCAGCAGCCAAGACTCGGTGCTAGCGGGAGACTACAATGAGCAGTTCTTC
TRBV7-2,.,TRBD1,15,TRBJ1-2,CASSLEQGARYGYTF,TGTGCCAGCAGCTTAGAGCAGGGGGCGAGGTATGGCTACACCTTC
TRBV7-9,.,.,14,TRBJ1-6,CASSLFANNSPLHF,TGTGCCAGCAGCTTATTCGCTAATAATTCACCCCTCCACTTT
TRBV3-1/TRBV3-2,once,TRBD2,14,TRBJ2-5,CASSGIAGEETQYF,TGTGCCAGCAGCGGAATAGCGGGAGAAGAGACCCAGTACTTC
TRBV19,.,.,14,TRBJ1-4,CASSNSVTNEKLFF,TGTGCCAGTTCAAACTCGGTAACTAATGAAAAACTGTTTTTT
TRBV3-1/TRBV3-2,.,TRBD2,19,TRBJ2-3,CASSPPDKLAGAFTDTQYF,TGTGCCAGCAGCCCACCAGATAAATTAGCGGGGGCCTTCACAGATACGCAGTATTTT
TRBV7-8,once,TRBD1,15,TRBJ2-5,CASSSRDRGQETQYF,TGTGCCAGCAGCTCCCGGGACAGGGGTCAAGAGACCCAGTACTTC
TRBV5-1,.,.,14,TRBJ1-1,CASSGEGVWTEAFF,TGCGCCAGCAGCGGCGAGGGAGTTTGGACTGAAGCTTTCTTT
TRBV27,.,TRBD1,14,TRBJ1-1,CASRNDRVWTEAFF,TGTGCCAGCAGGAATGACAGGGTTTGGACTGAAGCTTTCTTT
TRBV2,.,.,13,TRBJ1-2,CASSEARENGYTF,TGTGCCAGCAGTGAAGCGAGGGAGAATGGCTACACCTTC
TRBV7-2,once,TRBD2,14,TRBJ2-5,CASSSGLAGETQYF,TGTGCCAGCAGCTCGGGACTAGCGGGGGAGACCCAGTACTTC
TRBV10-3,.,.,12,TRBJ2-4,CARRPRPNIQYF,TGTGCTAGGCGGCCGCGTCCAAACATTCAGTACTTC
TRBV5-1,few,.,16,TRBJ2-7,CASSDGSRKSSYEQYF,TGCGCCAGCAGCGATGGGTCCAGGAAAAGCTCCTACGAGCAGTACTTC
TRBV29-1,once,TRBD1,13,TRBJ1-1,CSASTTGASEAFF,TGCAGCGCCTCCACCACAGGGGCGTCGGAAGCTTTCTTT
TRBV19,medium-sized,.,13,TRBJ2-7,CAHSGDSGNEQYF,TGTGCCCACTCCGGGGACTCCGGGAACGAGCAGTACTTC
TRBV5-4,.,TRBD1,14,TRBJ2-7,CASSSGTGPYEQYF,TGTGCCAGCAGCTCCGGGACAGGCCCTTACGAGCAGTACTTC
TRBV30,.,TRBD2,13,TRBJ2-5,CASSSGTIETQYF,TGTGCCTCTTCTAGCGGGACTATCGAGACCCAGTACTTC
TRBV29-1,few,.,11,TRBJ2-7,CSVDLGSEQYF,TGCAGCGTTGACTTGGGCAGTGAGCAGTACTTC
TRBV5-1,.,.,15,TRBJ2-1,CASSLYGPADNEQFF,TGCGCCAGCAGCTTGTATGGGCCAGCCGACAATGAGCAGTTCTTC
TRBV6-2/TRBV6-3,once,TRBD2,15,TRBJ2-1,CASSSTSGGYNEQFF,TGTGCCAGCAGCTCCACTAGCGGGGGTTACAATGAGCAGTTCTTC
TRBV6-5,.,.,13,TRBJ2-1,CASRSGSYNEQFF,TGTGCCAGCAGGAGCGGATCCTACAATGAGCAGTTCTTC
TRBV3-1/TRBV3-2,.,TRBD2,17,TRBJ2-3,CASSQEVRTSSTDTQYF,TGTGCCAGCAGCCAAGAGGTCCGGACTAGTAGCACAGATACGCAGTATTTT
TRBV6-2/TRBV6-3,few,TRBD2,16,TRBJ2-5,CASSHGISGGQETQYF,TGTGCCAGCAGTCATGGGATTAGCGGGGGTCAAGAGACCCAGTACTTC
TRBV7-9,.,.,14,TRBJ2-2,CASSSQSETGELFF,TGTGCCAGCAGCTCCCAATCTGAGACCGGGGAGCTGTTTTTT
TRBV6-4,.,TRBD1,15,TRBJ2-7,CASSGGRGRIYEQYF,TGTGCCAGCAGTGGCGGCAGGGGGCGCATCTACGAGCAGTACTTC
TRBV7-3,few,TRBD2,17,TRBJ2-1,CASSLTSGGVSYNEQFF,TGTGCCAGCAGCCTAACTAGCGGGGGGGTCTCCTACAATGAGCAGTTCTTC
TRBV11-1,few,TRBD2,16,TRBJ2-1,CASSATSGKSYNEQFF,TGTGCCAGCAGCGCGACTAGCGGGAAGTCCTACAATGAGCAGTTCTTC
TRBV19,few,.,15,TRBJ2-5,CASSTPTGLQETQYF,TGTGCCAGTAGTACCCCCACAGGGCTGCAAGAGACCCAGTACTTC
TRBV7-6,.,.,13,TRBJ2-1,CASSRDIYNEQFF,TGTGCCAGCAGCCGAGACATATACAATGAGCAGTTCTTC
TRBV7-8,.,.,13,TRBJ2-5,CASSLGLVETQYF,TGTGCCAGCAGCTTAGGACTAGTGGAGACCCAGTACTTC
TRBV6-1,.,.,15,TRBJ1-1,CASSEEGRRWTEAFF,TGTGCCAGCAGTGAAGAGGGGCGTAGATGGACTGAAGCTTTCTTT
TRBV10-3,.,TRBD1,16,TRBJ1-4,CAISESGTGGGEKLFF,TGTGCCATCAGTGAGTCCGGGACAGGGGGTGGAGAAAAACTGTTTTTT